This T cell receptor (beta chain) was recovered during a study of blood T cell repertoires in COVID-19. About the study: From T cells, B-cell-depleted T cells, or PBMCs came the material, which was cDNA or gDNA.

V shed 4 bases and J 2 bases; nucleotides not matched to a gene: 5. From germline, CDR1 is SGHNT and CDR2 YYREEE (reference sequence). The CDR3 is 15 amino acids. Per the original data handling: Using reference gene primer amplification, nucleated cell counts were estimated. Generated by immunoSEQ multiplex PCR, the TCRdb table keeps only in-frame clones and is missing some. V, J and clone size derive from that table, while D and trimming were established from the DNA sequence. The sample lists 99,000 or so clones; roughly 84% were seen once. Sequencing was done on a sample of peripheral blood. The chain couples TRBV5-4 to TRBJ2-2, with TRBD2 matching 7 bases. The TCR sequence derives from a man aged 55 to 70 with acute or convalescent COVID-19. The CDR3 DNA reads as TGTGCCAGCAGCCCGGGGACTACCAACACCGGGGAGCTGTTTTTT. Translated, it gives CASSPGTTNTGELFF.